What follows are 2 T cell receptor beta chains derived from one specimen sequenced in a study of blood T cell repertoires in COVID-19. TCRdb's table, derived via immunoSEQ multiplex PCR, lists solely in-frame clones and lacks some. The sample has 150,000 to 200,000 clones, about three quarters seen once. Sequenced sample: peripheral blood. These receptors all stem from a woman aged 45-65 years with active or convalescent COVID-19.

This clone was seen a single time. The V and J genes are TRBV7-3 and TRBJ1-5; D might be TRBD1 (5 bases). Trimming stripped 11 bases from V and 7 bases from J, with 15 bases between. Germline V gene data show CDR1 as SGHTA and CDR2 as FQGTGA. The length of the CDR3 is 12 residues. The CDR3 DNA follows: TGTGCCGGCTCTGAACGGGGGCAGCCCCAGCATTTT. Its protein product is CAGSERGQPQHF.

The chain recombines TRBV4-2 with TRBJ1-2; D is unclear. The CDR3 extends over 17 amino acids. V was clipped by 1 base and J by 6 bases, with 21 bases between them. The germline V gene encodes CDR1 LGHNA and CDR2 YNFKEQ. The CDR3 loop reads CASSQGEGSRTGNGYTF. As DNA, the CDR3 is TGTGCCAGCAGCCAAGGGGAGGGAAGTAGGACGGGAAATGGCTACACCTTC.